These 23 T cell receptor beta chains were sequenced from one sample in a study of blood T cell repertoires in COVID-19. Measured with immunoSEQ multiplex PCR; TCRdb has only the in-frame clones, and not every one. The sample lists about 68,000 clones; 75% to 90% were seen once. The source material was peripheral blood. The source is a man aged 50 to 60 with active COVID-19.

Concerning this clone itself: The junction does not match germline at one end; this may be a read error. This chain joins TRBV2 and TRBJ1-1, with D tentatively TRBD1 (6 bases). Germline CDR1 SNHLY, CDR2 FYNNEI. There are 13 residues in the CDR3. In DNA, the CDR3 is TGTGCCAGCAGTGAACAGGGCAGGGGCCCCCTGGGCTGG. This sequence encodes CASSEQGRGPLGW.

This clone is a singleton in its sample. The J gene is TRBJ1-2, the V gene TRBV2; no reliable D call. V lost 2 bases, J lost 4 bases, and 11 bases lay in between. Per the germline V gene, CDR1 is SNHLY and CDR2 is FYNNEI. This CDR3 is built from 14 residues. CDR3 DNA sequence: TGTGCCAGCAGTGAAATTCAGACACCCTATGGCTACACCTTC. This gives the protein CASSEIQTPYGYTF.

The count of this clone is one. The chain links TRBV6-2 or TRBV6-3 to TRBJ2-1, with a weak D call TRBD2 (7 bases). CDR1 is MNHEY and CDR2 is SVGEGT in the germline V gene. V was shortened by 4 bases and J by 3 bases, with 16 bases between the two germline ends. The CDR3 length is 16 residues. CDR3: CASSSLPGGGYNEQFF. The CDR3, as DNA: TGTGCCAGCAGTTCCCTTCCGGGGGGCGGCTACAATGAGCAGTTCTTC.

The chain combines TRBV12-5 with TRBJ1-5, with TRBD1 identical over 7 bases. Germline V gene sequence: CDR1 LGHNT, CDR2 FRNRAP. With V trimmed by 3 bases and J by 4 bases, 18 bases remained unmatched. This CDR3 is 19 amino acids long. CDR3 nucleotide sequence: TGTGCTAGTGGTTTTCGAGACAGGGTGAATGTTGTGGGTAATCAGCCCCAGCATTTT. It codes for CASGFRDRVNVVGNQPQHF.

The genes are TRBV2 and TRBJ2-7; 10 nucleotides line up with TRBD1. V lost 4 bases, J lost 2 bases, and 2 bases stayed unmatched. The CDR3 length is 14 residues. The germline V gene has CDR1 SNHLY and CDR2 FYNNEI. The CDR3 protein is CASSVGQGAYEQYF. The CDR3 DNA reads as TGTGCCAGCAGTGTTGGACAGGGGGCCTACGAGCAGTACTTC.

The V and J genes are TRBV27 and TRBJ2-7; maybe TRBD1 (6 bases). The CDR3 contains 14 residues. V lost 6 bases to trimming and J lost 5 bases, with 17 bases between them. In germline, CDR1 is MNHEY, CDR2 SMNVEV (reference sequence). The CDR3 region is CASRPTGEGDEQYF. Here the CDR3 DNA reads TGTGCCAGCAGGCCGACAGGCGAGGGGGACGAGCAGTACTTC.

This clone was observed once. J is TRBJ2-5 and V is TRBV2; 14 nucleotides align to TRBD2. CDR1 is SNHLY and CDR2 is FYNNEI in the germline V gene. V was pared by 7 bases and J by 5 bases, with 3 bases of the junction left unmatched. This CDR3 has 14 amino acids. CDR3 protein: CASTRTSGGETQYF. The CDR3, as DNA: TGTGCCAGCACCCGGACTAGCGGGGGGGAGACCCAGTACTTC.

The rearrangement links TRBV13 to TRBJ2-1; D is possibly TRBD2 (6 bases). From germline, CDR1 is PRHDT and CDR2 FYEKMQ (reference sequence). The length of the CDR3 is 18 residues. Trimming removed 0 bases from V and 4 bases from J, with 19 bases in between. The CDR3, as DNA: TGTGCCAGCAGCTTAGGCGCTAGGCGGGGCGCCTTTTACAATGAGCAGTTCTTC. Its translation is CASSLGARRGAFYNEQFF.

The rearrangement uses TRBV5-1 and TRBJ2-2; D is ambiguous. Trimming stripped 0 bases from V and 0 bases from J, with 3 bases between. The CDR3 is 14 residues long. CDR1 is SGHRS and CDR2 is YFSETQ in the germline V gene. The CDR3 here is CASSLGPNTGELFF. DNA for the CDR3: TGCGCCAGCAGCTTGGGGCCGAACACCGGGGAGCTGTTTTTT.

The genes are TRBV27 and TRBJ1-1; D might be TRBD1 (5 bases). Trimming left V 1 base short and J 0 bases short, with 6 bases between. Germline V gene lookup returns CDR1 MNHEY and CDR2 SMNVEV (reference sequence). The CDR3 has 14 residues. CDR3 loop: CASSLWGLNTEAFF. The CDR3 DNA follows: TGTGCCAGCAGTTTATGGGGCTTGAACACTGAAGCTTTCTTT.

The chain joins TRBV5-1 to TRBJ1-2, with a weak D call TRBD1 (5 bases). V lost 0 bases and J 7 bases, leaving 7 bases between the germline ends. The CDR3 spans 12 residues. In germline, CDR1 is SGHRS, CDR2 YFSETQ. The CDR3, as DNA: TGCGCCAGCAGCTTGGAAGGGGCTGGCTACACCTTC. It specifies CASSLEGAGYTF.

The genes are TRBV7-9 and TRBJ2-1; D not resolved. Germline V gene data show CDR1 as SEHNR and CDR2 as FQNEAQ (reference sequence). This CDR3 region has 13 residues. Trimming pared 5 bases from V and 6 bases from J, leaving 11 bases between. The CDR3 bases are TGTGCCAGCAGCCCCCCGCGGATCAATGAGCAGTTCTTC. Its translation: CASSPPRINEQFF.

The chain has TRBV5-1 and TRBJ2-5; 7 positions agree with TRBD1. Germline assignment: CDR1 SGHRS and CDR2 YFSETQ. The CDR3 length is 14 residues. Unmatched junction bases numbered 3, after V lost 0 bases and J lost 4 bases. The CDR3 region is CASSLEGGPETQYF. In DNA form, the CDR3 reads TGCGCCAGCAGCTTGGAAGGGGGCCCAGAGACCCAGTACTTC.

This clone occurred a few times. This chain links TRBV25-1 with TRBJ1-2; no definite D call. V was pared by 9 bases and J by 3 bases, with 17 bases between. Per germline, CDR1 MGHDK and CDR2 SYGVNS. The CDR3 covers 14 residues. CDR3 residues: CASNHSSSDYGYTF. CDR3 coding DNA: TGTGCCAGTAACCACAGCTCCTCAGACTATGGCTACACCTTC.

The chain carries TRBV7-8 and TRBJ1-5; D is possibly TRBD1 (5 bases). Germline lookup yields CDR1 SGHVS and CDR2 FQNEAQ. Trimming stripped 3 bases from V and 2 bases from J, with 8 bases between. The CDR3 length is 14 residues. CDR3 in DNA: TGTGCCAGCAGCTTCAGGGAGGGCAATCAGCCCCAGCATTTT. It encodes CASSFREGNQPQHF.

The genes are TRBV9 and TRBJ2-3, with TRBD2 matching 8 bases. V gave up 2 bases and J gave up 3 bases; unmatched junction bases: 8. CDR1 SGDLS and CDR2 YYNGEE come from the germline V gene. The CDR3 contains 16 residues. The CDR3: CASSVSNGGATDTQYF. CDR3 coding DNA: TGTGCCAGCAGCGTTTCGAACGGGGGGGCTACAGATACGCAGTATTTT.

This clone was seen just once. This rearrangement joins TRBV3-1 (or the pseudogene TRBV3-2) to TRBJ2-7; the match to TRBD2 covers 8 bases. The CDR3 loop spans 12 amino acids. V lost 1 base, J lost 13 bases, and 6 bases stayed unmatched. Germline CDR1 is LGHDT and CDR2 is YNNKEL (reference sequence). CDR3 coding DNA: TGTGCCAGCAGCCAAGGAGCGGGGGTGGGTTACTTC. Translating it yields CASSQGAGVGYF.

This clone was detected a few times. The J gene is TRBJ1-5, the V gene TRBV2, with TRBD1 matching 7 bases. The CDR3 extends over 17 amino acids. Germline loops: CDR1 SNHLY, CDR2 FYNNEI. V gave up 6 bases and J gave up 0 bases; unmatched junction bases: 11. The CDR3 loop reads CASSSPPDRASNQPQHF. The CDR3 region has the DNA TGTGCCAGCAGCTCCCCTCCTGACAGGGCTAGCAATCAGCCCCAGCATTTT.

The CDR3, as DNA: TGTGCCAGCAGTCGACTCACTAGCGGGGGAGCAGATACGCAGTATTTT. This sequence encodes CASSRLTSGGADTQYF. The rearrangement links TRBV6-6 to TRBJ2-3; 11 nucleotides align to TRBD2. The CDR3 has 16 amino acids. V was pared by 5 bases and J by 4 bases, with 8 bases of the junction left unmatched. Germline CDR1 reads MNHNY; CDR2 reads SVGAGI (reference sequence).

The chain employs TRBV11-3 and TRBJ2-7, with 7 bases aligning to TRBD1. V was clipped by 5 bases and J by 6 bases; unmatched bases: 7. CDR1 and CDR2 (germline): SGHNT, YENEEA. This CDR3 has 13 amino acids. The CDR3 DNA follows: TGTGCCAGCAGCGACCAGGGGGACAGCGAGCAGTACTTC. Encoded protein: CASSDQGDSEQYF.

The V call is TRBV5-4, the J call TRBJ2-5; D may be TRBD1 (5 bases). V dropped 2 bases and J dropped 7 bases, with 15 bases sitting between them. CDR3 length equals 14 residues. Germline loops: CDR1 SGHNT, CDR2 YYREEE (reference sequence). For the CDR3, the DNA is TGTGCCAGCAGCTTTCAGGGTTCAAGAGTGACCCAGTACTTC. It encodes CASSFQGSRVTQYF. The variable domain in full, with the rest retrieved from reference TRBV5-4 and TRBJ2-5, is ETGVTQSPTHLIKTRGQQVTLRCSSQSGHNTVSWYQQALGQGPQFIFQYYREEENGRGNFPPRFSGLQFPNYSSELNVNALELDDSALYLCASSFQGSRVTQYFGPGTRLLVL.

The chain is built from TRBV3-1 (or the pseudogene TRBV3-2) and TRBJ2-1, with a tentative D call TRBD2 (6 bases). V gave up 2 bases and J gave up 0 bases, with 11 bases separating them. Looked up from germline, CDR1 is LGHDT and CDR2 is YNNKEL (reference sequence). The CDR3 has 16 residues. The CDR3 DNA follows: TGTGCCAGCAGCCAACCAGACGGGAGCTCCTACAATGAGCAGTTCTTC. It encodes CASSQPDGSSYNEQFF.

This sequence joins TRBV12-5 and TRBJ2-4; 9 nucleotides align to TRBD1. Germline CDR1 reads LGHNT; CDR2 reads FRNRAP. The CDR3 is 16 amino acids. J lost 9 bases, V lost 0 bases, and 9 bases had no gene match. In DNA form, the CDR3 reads TGTGCTAGTGGTTTGGTACTAGGAGGACAGGGGTTCATTCAGTACTTC. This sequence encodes CASGLVLGGQGFIQYF.